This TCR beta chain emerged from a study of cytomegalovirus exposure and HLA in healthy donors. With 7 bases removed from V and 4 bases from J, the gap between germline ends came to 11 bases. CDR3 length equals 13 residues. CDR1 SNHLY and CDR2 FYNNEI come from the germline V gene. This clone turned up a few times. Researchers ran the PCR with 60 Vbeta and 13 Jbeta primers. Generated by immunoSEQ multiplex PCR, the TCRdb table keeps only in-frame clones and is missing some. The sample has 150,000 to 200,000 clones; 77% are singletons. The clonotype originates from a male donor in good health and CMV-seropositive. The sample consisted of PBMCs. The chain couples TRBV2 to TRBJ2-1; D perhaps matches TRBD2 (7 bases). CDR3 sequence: CASNGGRYNEQFF. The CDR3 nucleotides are TGTGCCAGCAACGGGGGGCGATACAATGAGCAGTTCTTC.